A selection of T cell receptor beta chains follows, all from one sample in a study of blood T cell repertoires in COVID-19. Sequencing used immunoSEQ multiplex PCR; TCRdb keeps in-frame clones, though not all of them. The table lists about 160,000 clones, around 84% of them singletons. The source material was PBMCs or T cells enriched from blood (not recorded which). These receptors were obtained from a woman in her forties or fifties who had recovered from COVID-19. CDR3s include the opening cysteine and the closing phenylalanine or tryptophan. The D gene is left open where the match is weak. For some rows the clone size is stated as once, few or many, or as a class when expanded; others skip it.

d_call	cdr3_length	j_call	clone_size	v_call	cdr3_nt	cdr3_aa
NA	11	TRBJ2-1	NA	TRBV6-2/TRBV6-3	TGTGCCAGCAGTTTCCGGAGTGAGCAGTTCTTC	CASSFRSEQFF
TRBD1	18	TRBJ1-4	once	TRBV4-2	TGTGCCAGCAGCACCAGGGGGCCGGGACTTGCAACTAATGAAAAACTGTTTTTT	CASSTRGPGLATNEKLFF
NA	11	TRBJ1-1	NA	TRBV7-9	TGTGCCAGCAGGAGTGACACTGAAGCTTTCTTT	CASRSDTEAFF
NA	15	TRBJ1-1	few	TRBV5-4	TGTGCCAGCAGCCTCCCCGTTGGCCCGAACACTGAAGCTTTCTTT	CASSLPVGPNTEAFF
NA	20	TRBJ1-1	NA	TRBV3-1/TRBV3-2	TGTGCCAGCAGTCACGGGAGTAGGGGTCGTCACGGGTCGTCAAACACTGAAGCTTTCTTT	CASSHGSRGRHGSSNTEAFF
TRBD1	15	TRBJ2-7	NA	TRBV5-4	TGTGCCAGCAGCTTGGACAGGGGGAGCTCCTACGAGCAGTACTTC	CASSLDRGSSYEQYF
NA	12	TRBJ1-2	NA	TRBV28	NA	CASSTSRGLGTF
NA	15	TRBJ1-5	NA	TRBV19	TGTGCCAGTAGTATCGGGGGGCAGCGAGGACAGCCCCAGCATTTT	CASSIGGQRGQPQHF
TRBD1	15	TRBJ1-5	NA	TRBV2	TGTGCCAGCAGTGAGAGGGGGCTCGGCAATCAGCCCCAGCATTTT	CASSERGLGNQPQHF
NA	17	TRBJ2-5	NA	TRBV28	TGTGCCAGCAGTTTGGCCCGGAGACAAGGGGTTGACGAGACCCAGTACTTC	CASSLARRQGVDETQYF
NA	13	TRBJ1-1	NA	TRBV29-1	TGCAGCGGTGCCCCCTGGGGCAGAACGGAAGCTTTCTTT	CSGAPWGRTEAFF
TRBD2	15	TRBJ2-3	once	TRBV18	TGTGCCAGCTCACTCGGACTAGGACTGACAGATACGCAGTATTTT	CASSLGLGLTDTQYF
TRBD2	13	TRBJ2-1	NA	TRBV7-9	TGTGCCAGTCAATTTAGCGGGCTCAATGAGCAGTTCTTC	CASQFSGLNEQFF
NA	11	TRBJ1-1	NA	TRBV28	TGTGCCAGCAGTTTATTCGGTGAAGCTTTCTTT	CASSLFGEAFF
TRBD1	16	TRBJ1-5	NA	TRBV27	TGTGCCAGCAGCCTGACAGGGGGATATAGCAATCAGCCCCAGCATTTT	CASSLTGGYSNQPQHF
NA	14	TRBJ1-6	NA	TRBV18	TGTGCCAGCTCAGTCGAGCAGGGTCGATCACCCCTCCACTTT	CASSVEQGRSPLHF
NA	13	TRBJ1-5	NA	TRBV4-2	TGTGCCAGCAGCCAGGGAGAGGGACAGCCCCAGCATTTT	CASSQGEGQPQHF
NA	14	TRBJ2-7	NA	TRBV19	TGTGCCAGTAGTCCTGCGCCCTTTTCCTACGAGCAGTACTTC	CASSPAPFSYEQYF
TRBD2	18	TRBJ2-2	NA	TRBV7-2	TGTGCCAGCAGCTTCGGGACTAGCGGGAGGCGGCGGACCGGGGAGCTGTTTTTT	CASSFGTSGRRRTGELFF
TRBD1	14	TRBJ2-7	NA	TRBV2	TGTGCCAGCACCGGGACAGGAGGGGGTTACGAGCAGTACTTC	CASTGTGGGYEQYF
TRBD1	19	TRBJ2-2	once	TRBV19	TGTGCCAGTAGTATCTCCGGGACAGGTGGGAGCCTAAACACCGGGGAGCTGTTTTTT	CASSISGTGGSLNTGELFF